A selection of T cell receptor beta chains follows, all from one sample in a study of technical replicates of blood from four donors. Produced via immunoSEQ multiplex PCR; TCRdb's table is partial and in-frame only. Here the sample spans 70,000 to 95,000 clones, around 95% being singletons. The sample consisted of T cells isolated from PBMCs. These receptors came from a human donor in good health. The CDR3 runs from the conserved cysteine through the conserved F or W. D genes are given only for firm matches. Expanded clones are given a class, and other clones once, few, many or no size at all.

. | 18 | TRBJ1-6 | . | TRBV12-2 | CASRFIQQGRSYNSPLHF
. | 12 | TRBJ1-1 | . | TRBV11-1 | CASSLENIEAFF
. | 15 | TRBJ1-3 | . | TRBV2 | CASSGGPGQRNTIYF
once | 12 | TRBJ1-2 | . | TRBV29-1 | CSVVGGVYGYTF
. | 16 | TRBJ1-1 | TRBD1 | TRBV10-3 | CAISELPGTGRPEAFF
. | 15 | TRBJ1-1 | . | TRBV7-9 | CASSASMGGGTEAFF
. | 13 | TRBJ1-2 | TRBD1 | TRBV19 | CATGTGGSGGYTF
. | 16 | TRBJ2-1 | . | TRBV11-3 | CASSLDLGAVDNEQFF
. | 16 | TRBJ2-2 | TRBD1 | TRBV5-1 | CASSLGRTGVTGELFF
. | 17 | TRBJ1-5 | TRBD1 | TRBV27 | CASSRKGTGYSNQPQHF
. | 16 | TRBJ1-6 | . | TRBV5-4 | CASSLAWRGERSPLHF
once | 11 | TRBJ2-3 | . | TRBV28 | CASSFMDTQYF
. | 14 | TRBJ1-4 | TRBD1 | TRBV28 | CASSPGQDTEKLFF
. | 15 | TRBJ1-1 | . | TRBV6-5 | CASSYRYGMNTEAFF
. | 13 | TRBJ1-1 | . | TRBV2 | CASRRAGNTEAFF
. | 16 | TRBJ2-1 | TRBD2 | TRBV14 | CASSQVGGSSYNEQFF
. | 16 | TRBJ2-3 | . | TRBV7-3 | CASSLSAGRYTDTQYF
. | 12 | TRBJ2-1 | TRBD2 | TRBV5-4 | CASSPPGAGEFF
. | 14 | TRBJ1-1 | . | TRBV19 | CASSGGIMNTEAFF
few | 13 | TRBJ2-7 | TRBD1 | TRBV6-5 | CASRKGQGYEQYF
. | 17 | TRBJ2-3 | TRBD2 | TRBV29-1 | CSVRLAGNLLSTDTQYF
. | 15 | TRBJ1-1 | . | TRBV11-2 | CASSPPGGGNTEAFF
. | 16 | TRBJ2-2 | . | TRBV4-1 | CASSQEAGANTGELFF
. | 15 | TRBJ2-7 | . | TRBV4-1 | CASSQVAQGSYEQYF
. | 14 | TRBJ2-2 | TRBD1 | TRBV7-6 | CAISGTGLSGELFF
. | 13 | TRBJ1-4 | TRBD1 | TRBV10-2 | CASSLGTDEKLFF
. | 16 | TRBJ1-2 | TRBD1 | TRBV25-1 | CASSDSGTGVNYGYTF
. | 15 | TRBJ2-5 | . | TRBV6-1 | CASSGPDMWRETQYF
. | 14 | TRBJ2-1 | TRBD1 | TRBV9 | CASSPGTVYNEQFF
. | 13 | TRBJ2-5 | . | TRBV18 | CASSPPAGETQYF
. | 17 | TRBJ1-6 | TRBD1 | TRBV19 | CASTPLAGGSYNSPLHF
once | 16 | TRBJ1-6 | . | TRBV6-5 | CASSYLAGLNNSPLHF
. | 16 | TRBJ1-2 | . | TRBV5-6 | CASCVLRGGTNYGYTF
. | 17 | TRBJ1-1 | . | TRBV15 | CATSRDRYSQGGAEAFF
. | 14 | TRBJ2-5 | TRBD1 | TRBV28 | CASTQTGGQETQYF
. | 15 | TRBJ2-2 | . | TRBV7-9 | CASRLVNAGTGELFF
. | 18 | TRBJ2-3 | TRBD2 | TRBV14 | CASSPLGLAGVSRDTQYF
. | 14 | TRBJ2-5 | . | TRBV29-1 | CSVGQILSGETQYF
once | 16 | TRBJ2-2 | TRBD2 | TRBV4-2 | CASSQDGGGSSGELFF
. | 15 | TRBJ2-3 | . | TRBV27 | CASSFPGVSTDTQYF
. | 13 | TRBJ1-2 | . | TRBV27 | CASTGTADYGYTF
. | 15 | TRBJ2-4 | . | TRBV10-1 | CASSDGASAKNIQYF
. | 14 | TRBJ2-5 | . | TRBV5-4 | CASSPGGRVETQYF
. | 15 | TRBJ1-2 | . | TRBV28 | CASSLSAGSLGGYTF
. | 19 | TRBJ2-5 | TRBD2 | TRBV9 | CASSRSGLAAKTAKETQYF
. | 16 | TRBJ1-2 | . | TRBV6-5 | CASSYSTDGRGGGYTF
. | 13 | TRBJ2-1 | . | TRBV28 | CASKPLNRYEQFF
. | 15 | TRBJ1-1 | TRBD1 | TRBV15 | CATSALGTGNTEAFF
. | 14 | TRBJ1-3 | . | TRBV10-3 | CAIRTGDSGNTIYF
. | 15 | TRBJ1-5 | TRBD1 | TRBV9 | CASSATGTDGQPQHF
. | 14 | TRBJ2-7 | . | TRBV5-1 | CASSLSRGLSEQYF
. | 13 | TRBJ2-5 | . | TRBV18 | CASSPPGGETQYF
. | 15 | TRBJ2-5 | TRBD2 | TRBV14 | CASSQNSGRDETQYF